The present entry profiles one T cell receptor beta chain with its context. The sample belongs to a study of blood T cell repertoires in COVID-19. The authors' processing: Amplification of reference gene primers was used by the study to estimate nucleated cell counts. Clones were sequenced by immunoSEQ multiplex PCR, and TCRdb holds only the in-frame ones, with some missing. D and trimming come from the DNA, and the V and J calls and clone size come from that table. This table has 250,000 to 300,000 clones, approximately 90% appearing once. With V trimmed by 4 bases and J by 4 bases, 7 bases remained unmatched. The CDR3 has 14 residues. CDR1 is SEHNR, CDR2 FQNEAQ, per germline (reference sequence).

The source is a human donor in a cohort exposed to, infected with or recovered from COVID-19 (not recorded which). The donor label of this sample is uncertain. The sample consisted of PBMCs or T cells enriched from blood (not recorded which). The V and J genes are TRBV7-9 and TRBJ2-7, with 7 nucleotides matching TRBD1. The CDR3: CASSYRDRAYEQYF. CDR3 DNA sequence: TGTGCCAGCAGCTACCGGGACAGAGCTTACGAGCAGTACTTC. The whole variable domain, remainder taken from reference TRBV7-9 and TRBJ2-7, is DTGVSQNPRHKITKRGQNVTFRCDPISEHNRLYWYRQTLGQGPEFLTYFQNEAQLEKSRLLSDRFSAERPKGSFSTLEIQRTEQGDSAMYLCASSYRDRAYEQYFGPGTRLTVT.